The 3 T cell receptor beta chains below come from one sample, sequenced in a study of a mutant IDH1 vaccine in newly diagnosed glioma. Sequenced by immunoSEQ multiplex PCR; TCRdb stores in-frame clones only, minus some. The sample has around 50,000 clones; around four fifths are singletons. Their antigens remain unidentified. Time point indicated: week 35, safety follow-up. Vaccine doses each comprised 300 ug of mutant IDH1 20-mer peptide, with topical imiquimod. The sample was PBMCs, taken from a glioma patient whose treatment included an IDH1 peptide vaccine. Every receptor here comes from a woman between 18 and 29 years old with glioma.

This sequence joins TRBV7-6 and TRBJ2-7; TRBD1 aligns across 8 bases. This CDR3 region has 15 residues. V lost 3 bases and J lost 1; bases outside the gene matches: 5. Germline V gives CDR1 SGHVS, CDR2 FNYEAQ. CDR3 in amino acids: CASSFNRDRSYEQYF. DNA of the CDR3: TGTGCCAGCAGCTTCAACCGGGACAGGTCCTACGAGCAGTACTTC.

The chain joins TRBV2 to TRBJ1-5, with D tentatively TRBD1 (6 bases). CDR1 SNHLY and CDR2 FYNNEI come from the germline V gene. The CDR3 runs 13 residues. The V end lost 9 bases, the J end lost 6 bases, and 15 bases lay between the germline ends. The CDR3 bases are TGTGCCAGTCTTGGGGGCGCGAGTCAGCCCCAGCATTTT. Residues: CASLGGASQPQHF.

The genes are TRBV5-1 and TRBJ2-1; a weak D match, TRBD1 (5 bases). The V end lost 0 bases, the J end lost 8 bases, and 15 bases lay between the germline ends. Germline CDR1 reads SGHRS; CDR2 reads YFSETQ. The CDR3 loop spans 15 amino acids. The CDR3 here is CASSLEGRSGDEQFF. DNA for the CDR3: TGCGCCAGCAGCTTGGAGGGGCGCAGTGGGGATGAGCAGTTCTTC.